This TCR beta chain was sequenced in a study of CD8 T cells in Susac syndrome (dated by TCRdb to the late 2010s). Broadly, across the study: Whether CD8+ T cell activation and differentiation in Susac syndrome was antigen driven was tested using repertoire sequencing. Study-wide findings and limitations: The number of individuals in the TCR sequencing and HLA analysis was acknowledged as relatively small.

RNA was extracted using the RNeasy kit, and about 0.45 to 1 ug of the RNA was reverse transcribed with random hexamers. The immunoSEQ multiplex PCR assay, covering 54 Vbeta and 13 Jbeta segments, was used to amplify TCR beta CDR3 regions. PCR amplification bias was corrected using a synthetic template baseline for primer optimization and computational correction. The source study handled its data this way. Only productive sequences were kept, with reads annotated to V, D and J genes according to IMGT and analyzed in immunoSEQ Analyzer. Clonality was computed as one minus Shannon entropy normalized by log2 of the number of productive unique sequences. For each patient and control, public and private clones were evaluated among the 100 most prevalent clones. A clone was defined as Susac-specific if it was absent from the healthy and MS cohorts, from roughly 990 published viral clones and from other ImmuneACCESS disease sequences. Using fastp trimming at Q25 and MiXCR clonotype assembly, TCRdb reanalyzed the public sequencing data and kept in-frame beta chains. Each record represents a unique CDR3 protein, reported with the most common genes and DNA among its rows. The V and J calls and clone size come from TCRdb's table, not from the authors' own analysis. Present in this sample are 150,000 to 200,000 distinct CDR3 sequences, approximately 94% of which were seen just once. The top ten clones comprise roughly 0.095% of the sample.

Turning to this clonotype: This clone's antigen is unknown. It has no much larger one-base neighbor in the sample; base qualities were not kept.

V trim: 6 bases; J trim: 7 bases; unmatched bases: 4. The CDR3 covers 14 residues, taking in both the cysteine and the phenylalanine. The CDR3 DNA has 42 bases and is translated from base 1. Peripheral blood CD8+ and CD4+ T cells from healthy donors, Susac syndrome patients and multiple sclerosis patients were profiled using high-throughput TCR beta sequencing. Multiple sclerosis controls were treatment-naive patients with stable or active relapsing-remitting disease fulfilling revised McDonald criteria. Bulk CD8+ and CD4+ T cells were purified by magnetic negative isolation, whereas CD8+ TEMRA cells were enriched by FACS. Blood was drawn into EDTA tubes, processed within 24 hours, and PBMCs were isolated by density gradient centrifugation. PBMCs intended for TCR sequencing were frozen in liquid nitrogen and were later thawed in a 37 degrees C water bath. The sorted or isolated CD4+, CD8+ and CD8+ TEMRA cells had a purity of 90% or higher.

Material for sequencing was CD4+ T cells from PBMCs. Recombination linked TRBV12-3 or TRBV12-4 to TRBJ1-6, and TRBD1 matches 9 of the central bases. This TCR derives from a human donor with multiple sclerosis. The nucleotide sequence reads TGTGCCAGCAGAGCCGGGACAGGGAATTCACCCCTCCACTTT. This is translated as CASRAGTGNSPLHF.